Listed below are T cell receptor beta chains from one sample, sequenced in a study of shared clonotypes between healthy human individuals. Method: immunoSEQ multiplex PCR; TCRdb's copy keeps in-frame clones and lacks some. The data show approximately 2.1 million clones, roughly 93% seen once. The sequenced sample was naive CD4+ T cells from PBMCs. The receptors come from a man aged 18 to 29 in good health. Some clones in this sample may be carry-over from other donors' samples. Each CDR3 is given with its conserved first and last residue. D genes are given only for firm matches. Clone size is shown for a subset of rows, as once, few, many or a class of expanded clone.

>TRBV5-1|15|TRBD2|TRBJ2-7|-
CASSYPGLESGEQYF
TGCGCCAGCAGCTATCCGGGACTAGAATCGGGGGAGCAGTACTTC
>TRBV25-1|15|TRBD1|TRBJ2-2|-
CASGRLTGDTGELFF
TGTGCCAGCGGACGCCTAACAGGGGACACCGGGGAGCTGTTTTTT
>TRBV11-2|16|-|TRBJ2-1|once
CASSLDTGGTRDEQFF
TGTGCCAGCAGCTTAGACACAGGAGGGACACGGGATGAGCAGTTCTTC
>TRBV7-3|18|-|TRBJ1-5|-
CASSPNEEGDYSNQPQHF
TGTGCCAGCAGCCCCAACGAGGAGGGGGATTATAGCAATCAGCCCCAGCATTTT
>TRBV6-1|15|-|TRBJ2-7|-
CASSEAGGRSYEQYF
TGTGCCAGCAGTGAAGCGGGGGGCAGGAGCTACGAGCAGTACTTC
>TRBV18|15|-|TRBJ2-7|-
CASTRGGGMPYEQYF
TGTGCCAGCACCAGGGGTGGCGGGATGCCCTACGAGCAGTACTTC
>TRBV7-9|13|-|TRBJ1-5|few
CASSWHSNQPQHF
TGTGCCAGCAGCTGGCATAGCAATCAGCCCCAGCATTTT
>TRBV7-2|13|TRBD1|TRBJ1-1|-
CASSRQGNTEAFF
TGTGCCAGCAGCCGACAGGGCAACACTGAAGCTTTCTTT
>TRBV19|15|-|TRBJ2-5|-
CASSATWGRQETQYF
TGTGCCAGTAGTGCCACATGGGGGCGACAAGAGACCCAGTACTTC
>TRBV7-9|18|TRBD2|TRBJ2-2|-
CASSLVLAGYGPPGELFF
TGTGCCAGCAGCTTAGTACTAGCGGGCTATGGTCCCCCCGGGGAGCTGTTTTTT
>TRBV2|13|-|TRBJ1-1|-
CASSTVGQNEAFF
TGTGCCAGCAGCACCGTGGGGCAAAATGAAGCTTTCTTT
>TRBV6-1|12|-|TRBJ1-1|-
CASSELQMSAFF
TGTGCCAGCAGTGAACTCCAGATGAGTGCTTTCTTT
>TRBV30|14|-|TRBJ2-7|-
CAWSRPGTSYEQYF
TGTGCCTGGAGTCGGCCAGGGACTTCCTACGAGCAGTACTTC
>TRBV11-2|14|TRBD2|TRBJ2-7|-
CASRTTSGSDEQYF
TGTGCCAGCAGGACTACTAGCGGGAGCGACGAGCAGTACTTC
>TRBV28|15|-|TRBJ2-3|-
CASSLVTAGTDTQYF
TGTGCCAGCAGTTTAGTGACAGCGGGCACAGATACGCAGTATTTT
>TRBV7-3|14|-|TRBJ2-1|-
CASSLESGSDEQFF
TGTGCCAGCAGCTTAGAGTCGGGGAGTGACGAGCAGTTCTTC
>TRBV6-6|15|-|TRBJ2-3|-
CASSYPSRGTDTQYF
TGTGCCAGCAGTTACCCTTCGCGGGGCACAGATACGCAGTATTTT